These T cell receptor beta chains were read from a single sample in a study of blood T cell repertoires in COVID-19. The method was immunoSEQ multiplex PCR; TCRdb's version includes in-frame clones alone and lacks a portion of them. The sample holds 150,000 to 200,000 clones; about three quarters are singletons and the top ten take roughly 8.6%. The specimen was peripheral blood. The source is a woman in her fifties or sixties with active or convalescent COVID-19. Both conserved end residues are part of each CDR3. The D gene is left open where the match is weak. Clone size is given for some rows only: seen once, a few or many times, or a class if the clone is expanded.

TRBV27,.,TRBJ1-3,.,CASSLHSGNTIYF,TGTGCCAGCAGTTTACACTCTGGAAACACCATATATTTT
TRBV6-2/TRBV6-3,.,TRBJ2-5,TRBD2,CASSAPSGGQETQYF,TGTGCCAGCAGTGCCCCTAGCGGGGGTCAAGAGACCCAGTACTTC
TRBV19,.,TRBJ2-5,.,CASSILGVNQETQYF,TGTGCCAGTAGTATTCTCGGTGTCAACCAAGAGACCCAGTACTTC
TRBV6-2/TRBV6-3,few,TRBJ2-1,TRBD2,CASSTDKRGGPIYNEQFF,TGTGCCAGCAGTACCGATAAGCGGGGGGGCCCTATCTACAATGAGCAGTTCTTC
TRBV5-1,.,TRBJ2-3,TRBD2,CASSLRSSGRTDTQYF,TGCGCCAGCAGCCTCCGATCTAGCGGCCGCACAGATACGCAGTATTTT
TRBV15,.,TRBJ1-1,.,CATSRGGEMNTEAFF,TGTGCCACCAGCAGAGGGGGGGAGATGAACACTGAAGCTTTCTTT
TRBV30,.,TRBJ1-2,TRBD1,CAWSEGQGYGYTF,TGTGCCTGGAGTGAGGGACAGGGTTATGGCTACACCTTC
TRBV6-2/TRBV6-3,.,TRBJ2-7,.,CASSLSSIYEQYF,TGTGCCAGCAGTTTGTCTAGCATCTACGAGCAGTACTTC
TRBV3-1/TRBV3-2,.,TRBJ1-1,.,CASSLSGGDTEAFF,TGTGCCAGCAGCCTGTCAGGAGGAGACACTGAAGCTTTCTTT
TRBV2,few,TRBJ1-5,.,CASSVPGNQPQHF,TGTGCCAGCAGTGTCCCGGGGAATCAGCCCCAGCATTTT
TRBV18,.,TRBJ2-1,TRBD1,CASSPQGADNEQFF,TGTGCCAGCTCACCCCAGGGGGCCGACAATGAGCAGTTCTTC
TRBV6-2/TRBV6-3,.,TRBJ1-1,.,CASSWGYGQGGEAFF,TGTGCCAGCAGTTGGGGTTACGGCCAGGGTGGTGAAGCTTTCTTT
TRBV3-1/TRBV3-2,.,TRBJ2-1,.,CASSQGGSSYNEQFF,TGTGCCAGCAGCCAAGGGGGCAGCTCCTACAATGAGCAGTTCTTC
TRBV25-1,few,TRBJ1-5,.,CASSVPGHHQPQHF,TGTGCCAGCAGTGTCCCGGGACACCATCAGCCCCAGCATTTT
TRBV19,.,TRBJ1-5,.,CASTPGVGNQPQHF,TGTGCCAGTACGCCAGGGGTCGGCAATCAGCCCCAGCATTTT
TRBV30,.,TRBJ2-1,.,CAWRRGPGTGEQFF,TGTGCCTGGAGGCGGGGGCCGGGCACGGGTGAGCAGTTCTTC